This T cell receptor beta chain was identified during a study of long-term antiretroviral therapy in people with HIV. Study results and caveats: Unavailable data included ART adherence, viral resistance and therapy changes (switches in treatment).

Each donor provided at least one pre-ART PBMC sample and at least two post-ART PBMC samples. Samples held about 1-11 million cryopreserved PBMC before DNA extraction. This clone is labeled as medium-sized. The antigen is undetermined. Researchers ran immunoSEQ v3.0 at survey level. Clones were read by immunoSEQ multiplex PCR, and TCRdb kept only the in-frame ones, dropping some. The repertoire consists of 20,000 to 25,000 clones, with around 82% occurring once and the leading ten covering around 8.1%. J gave up 5 bases and V 10 bases, and 12 bases lay outside the gene matches. The germline V gene encodes CDR1 SNHLY and CDR2 FYNNEI. The CDR3 has 14 amino acids.

Here the sequenced sample was unsorted PBMCs, taken at the start of antiretroviral therapy. This TCR was recovered from a man over 45 with HIV. This chain uses TRBV2 with TRBJ2-7, with 9 bases identical to TRBD1. The CDR3: CANLKLDRGHEQYF. The CDR3 region has the DNA TGTGCCAACCTTAAGCTGGACAGGGGCCACGAGCAGTACTTC.